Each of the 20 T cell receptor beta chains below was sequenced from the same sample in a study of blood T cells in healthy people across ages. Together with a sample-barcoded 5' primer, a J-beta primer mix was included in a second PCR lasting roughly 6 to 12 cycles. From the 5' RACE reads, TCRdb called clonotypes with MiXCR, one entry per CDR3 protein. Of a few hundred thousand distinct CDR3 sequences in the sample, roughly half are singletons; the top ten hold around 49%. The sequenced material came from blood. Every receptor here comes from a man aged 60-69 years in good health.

CDR3 residues: CASSLGGHGVNYGYTF. CDR3 nucleotides: TGTGCCAGCAGCTTAGGTGGGCACGGAGTTAACTATGGCTACACCTTC. V is TRBV7-2 and J is TRBJ1-2; D gene uncertain. The germline V gene encodes CDR1 SGHTA and CDR2 FQGNSA. CDR3 length: 16 amino acids. V was pared by 1 base and J by 1 base, with 13 bases between.

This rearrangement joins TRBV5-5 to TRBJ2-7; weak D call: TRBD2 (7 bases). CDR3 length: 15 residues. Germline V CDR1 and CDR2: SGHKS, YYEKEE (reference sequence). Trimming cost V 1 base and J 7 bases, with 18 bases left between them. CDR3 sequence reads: CASSLRAGDRYEQYF. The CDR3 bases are TGTGCCAGCAGCTTGAGGGCGGGAGACAGGTATGAGCAGTACTTC.

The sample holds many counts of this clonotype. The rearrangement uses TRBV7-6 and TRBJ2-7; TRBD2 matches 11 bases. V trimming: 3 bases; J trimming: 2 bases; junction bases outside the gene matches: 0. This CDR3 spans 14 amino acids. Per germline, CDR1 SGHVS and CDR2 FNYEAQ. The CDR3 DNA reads TGTGCCAGCAGCTTGACTAGCGGGGCCTACGAGCAGTACTTC. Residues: CASSLTSGAYEQYF.

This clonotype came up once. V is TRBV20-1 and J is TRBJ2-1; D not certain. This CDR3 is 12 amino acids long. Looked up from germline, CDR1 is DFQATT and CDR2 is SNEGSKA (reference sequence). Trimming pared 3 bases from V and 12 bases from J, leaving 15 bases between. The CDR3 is CSASDDLNRQFF. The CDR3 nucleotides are TGCAGTGCTAGTGATGACCTAAACCGGCAGTTCTTC.

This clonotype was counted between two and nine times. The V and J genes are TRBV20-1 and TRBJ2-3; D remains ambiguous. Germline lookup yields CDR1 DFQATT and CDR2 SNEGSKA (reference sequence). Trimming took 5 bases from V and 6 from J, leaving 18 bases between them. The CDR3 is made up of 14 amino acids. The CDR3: CSAETPPTGDTQYF. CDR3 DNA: TGCAGTGCTGAGACTCCCCCAACGGGCGATACGCAGTATTTT.

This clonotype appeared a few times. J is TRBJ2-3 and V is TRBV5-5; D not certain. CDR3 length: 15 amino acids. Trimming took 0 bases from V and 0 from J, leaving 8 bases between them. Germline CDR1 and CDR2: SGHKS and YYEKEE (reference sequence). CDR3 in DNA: TGTGCCAGCAGCTTGGGCAGTACTAGCACAGATACGCAGTATTTT. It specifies CASSLGSTSTDTQYF.

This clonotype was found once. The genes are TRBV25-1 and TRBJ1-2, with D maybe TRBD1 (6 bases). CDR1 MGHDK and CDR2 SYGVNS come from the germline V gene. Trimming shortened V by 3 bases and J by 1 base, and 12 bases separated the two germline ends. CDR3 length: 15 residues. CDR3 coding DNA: TGTGCCAGCAGTGAGGCTGGACAGCATAACTATGGCTACACCTTC. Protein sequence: CASSEAGQHNYGYTF.

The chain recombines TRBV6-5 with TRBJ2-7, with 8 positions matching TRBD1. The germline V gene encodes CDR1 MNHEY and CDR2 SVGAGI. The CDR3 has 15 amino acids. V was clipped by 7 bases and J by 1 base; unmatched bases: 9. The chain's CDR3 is CASTEQGVGSYEQYF. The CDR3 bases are TGTGCCAGCACTGAACAGGGGGTAGGGTCCTACGAGCAGTACTTC.

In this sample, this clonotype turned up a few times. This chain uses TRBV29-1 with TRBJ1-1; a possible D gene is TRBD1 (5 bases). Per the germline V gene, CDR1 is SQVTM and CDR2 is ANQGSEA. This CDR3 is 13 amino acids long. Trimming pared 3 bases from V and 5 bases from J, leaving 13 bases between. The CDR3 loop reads CSVDSGRGTEAFF. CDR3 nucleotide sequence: TGCAGCGTTGATTCTGGGCGGGGGACTGAAGCTTTCTTT. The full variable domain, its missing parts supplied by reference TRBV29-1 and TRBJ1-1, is SAVISQKPSRDICQRGTSLTIQCQVDSQVTMMFWYRQQPGQSLTLIATANQGSEATYESGFVIDKFPISRPNLTFSTLTVSNMSPEDSSIYLCSVDSGRGTEAFFGQGTRLTVV.

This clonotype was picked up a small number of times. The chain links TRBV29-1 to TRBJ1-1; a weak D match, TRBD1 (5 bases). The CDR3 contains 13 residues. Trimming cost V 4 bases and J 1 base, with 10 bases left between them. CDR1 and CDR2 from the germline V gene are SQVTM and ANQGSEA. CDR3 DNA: TGCAGCGTTGCATTTGGGGGGAACACTGAAGCTTTCTTT. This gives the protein CSVAFGGNTEAFF.

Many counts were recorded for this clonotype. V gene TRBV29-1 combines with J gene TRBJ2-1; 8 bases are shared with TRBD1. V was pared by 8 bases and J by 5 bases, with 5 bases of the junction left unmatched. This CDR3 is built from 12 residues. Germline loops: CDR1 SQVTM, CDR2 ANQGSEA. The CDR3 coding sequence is TGCAGCAACCGGGACAGGAACAATGAGCAGTTCTTC. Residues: CSNRDRNNEQFF.

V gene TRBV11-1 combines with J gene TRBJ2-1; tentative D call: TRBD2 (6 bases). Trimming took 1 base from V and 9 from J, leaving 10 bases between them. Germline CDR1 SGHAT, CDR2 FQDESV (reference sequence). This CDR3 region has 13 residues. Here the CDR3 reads CASSLGRGGEQFF. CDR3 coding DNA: TGTGCCAGCAGCTTAGGGAGGGGTGGTGAGCAGTTCTTC.

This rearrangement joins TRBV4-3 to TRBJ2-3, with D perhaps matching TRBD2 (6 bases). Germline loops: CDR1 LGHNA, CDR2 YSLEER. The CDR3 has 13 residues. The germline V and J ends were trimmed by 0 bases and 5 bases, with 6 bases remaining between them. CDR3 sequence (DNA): TGCGCCAGCAGCCAAGATAGCGGAGATACGCAGTATTTT. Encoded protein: CASSQDSGDTQYF.

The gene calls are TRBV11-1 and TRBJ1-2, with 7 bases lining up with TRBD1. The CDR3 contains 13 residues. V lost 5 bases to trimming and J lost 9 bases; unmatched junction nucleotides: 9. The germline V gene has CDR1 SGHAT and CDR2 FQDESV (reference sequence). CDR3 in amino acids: CASSPQDRRRYTF. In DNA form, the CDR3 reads TGTGCCAGCAGCCCCCAGGACAGGCGACGCTACACCTTC.

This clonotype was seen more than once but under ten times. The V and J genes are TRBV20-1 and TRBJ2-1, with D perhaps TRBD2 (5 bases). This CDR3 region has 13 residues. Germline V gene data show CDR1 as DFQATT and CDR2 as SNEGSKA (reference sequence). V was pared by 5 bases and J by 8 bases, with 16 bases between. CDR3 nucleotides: TGCAGTGCTGGTGAAAGAGCCGGGGATGAGCAGTTCTTC. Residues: CSAGERAGDEQFF.

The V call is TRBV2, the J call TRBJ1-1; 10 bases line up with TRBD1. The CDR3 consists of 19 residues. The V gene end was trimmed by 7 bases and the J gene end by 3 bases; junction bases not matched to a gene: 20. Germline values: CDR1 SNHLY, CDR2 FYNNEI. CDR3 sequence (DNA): TGTGCCAGCATACAGCAAGGCACAATCGGGACAGGGGATTACACTGAAGCTTTCTTT. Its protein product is CASIQQGTIGTGDYTEAFF. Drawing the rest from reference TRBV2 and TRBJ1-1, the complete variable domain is EPEVTQTPSHQVTQMGQEVILRCVPISNHLYFYWYRQILGQKVEFLVSFYNNEISEKSEIFDDQFSVERPDGSNFTLKIRSTKLEDSAMYFCASIQQGTIGTGDYTEAFFGQGTRLTVV.

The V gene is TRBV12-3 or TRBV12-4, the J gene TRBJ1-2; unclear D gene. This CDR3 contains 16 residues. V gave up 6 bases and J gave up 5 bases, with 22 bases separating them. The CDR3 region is CASRSLRDPSGYGYTF. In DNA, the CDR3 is TGTGCCAGCAGGTCCCTCCGGGATCCCTCTGGGTATGGCTACACCTTC.

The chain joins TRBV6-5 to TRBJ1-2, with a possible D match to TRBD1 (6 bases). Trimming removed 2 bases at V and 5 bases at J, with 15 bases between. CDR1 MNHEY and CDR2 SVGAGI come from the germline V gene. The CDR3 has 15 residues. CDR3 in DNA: TGTGCCAGCAGTTACGCGGGACAACGGAGTTATGGCTACACCTTC. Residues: CASSYAGQRSYGYTF.

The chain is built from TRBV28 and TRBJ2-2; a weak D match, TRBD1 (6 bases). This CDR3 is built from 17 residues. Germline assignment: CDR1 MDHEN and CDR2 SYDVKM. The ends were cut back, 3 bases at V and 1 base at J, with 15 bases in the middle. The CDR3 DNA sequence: TGTGCCAGCAGTTTTAGTCTCGGGACACTGAACACCGGGGAGCTGTTTTTT. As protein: CASSFSLGTLNTGELFF.

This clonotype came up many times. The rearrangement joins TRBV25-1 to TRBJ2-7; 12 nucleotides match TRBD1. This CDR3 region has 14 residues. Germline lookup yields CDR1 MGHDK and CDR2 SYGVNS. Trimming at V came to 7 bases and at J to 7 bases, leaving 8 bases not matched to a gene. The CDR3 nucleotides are TGTGCCAGCACTTTAGGGACAGGGGGCTATGAGCAGTACTTC. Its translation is CASTLGTGGYEQYF.